Here is one T cell receptor (beta chain) with its context. This sample was included in a study of T cell changes during pregnancy in multiple sclerosis. Germline values: CDR1 MGHRA, CDR2 YSYEKL. V lost 4 bases to trimming and J lost 3 bases, with 12 bases between them. This CDR3 has 15 amino acids. The assay was immunoSEQ multiplex PCR, and TCRdb's table has in-frame clones only and misses some. The data contain tens of thousands of clones, around 93% of them singletons. The clonotype originates from a female donor with multiple sclerosis, enrolled in a pregnancy study. The source was CD8+ T cells from peripheral blood mononuclear cells, collected in the first trimester of pregnancy. This rearrangement joins TRBV4-1 to TRBJ1-4, with D perhaps TRBD1 (6 bases). CDR3 DNA sequence: TGCGCCAGCAGCCCTAGGACAGACGCTAATGAAAAACTGTTTTTT. Its protein product is CASSPRTDANEKLFF.